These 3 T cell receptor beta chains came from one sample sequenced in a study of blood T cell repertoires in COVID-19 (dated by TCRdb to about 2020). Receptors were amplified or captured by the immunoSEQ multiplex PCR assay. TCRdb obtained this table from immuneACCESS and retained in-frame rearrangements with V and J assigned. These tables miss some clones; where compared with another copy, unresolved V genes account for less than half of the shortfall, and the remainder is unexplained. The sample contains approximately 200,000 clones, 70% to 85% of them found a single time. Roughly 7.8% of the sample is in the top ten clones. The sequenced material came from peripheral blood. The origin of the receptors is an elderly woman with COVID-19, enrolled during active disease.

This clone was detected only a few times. Here the CDR3 reads CASSLVGTDNNEQFF. The CDR3 nucleotides are TGTGCCAGCAGCTTAGTGGGGACAGACAACAATGAGCAGTTCTTC. The rearrangement links TRBV7-9 to TRBJ2-1; TRBD1 agrees at 7 bases. The germline gives CDR1 SEHNR, CDR2 FQNEAQ (reference sequence). The V and J ends lost 1 base and 5 bases, in that order; junction bases with no gene match: 5. The CDR3 spans 15 residues.

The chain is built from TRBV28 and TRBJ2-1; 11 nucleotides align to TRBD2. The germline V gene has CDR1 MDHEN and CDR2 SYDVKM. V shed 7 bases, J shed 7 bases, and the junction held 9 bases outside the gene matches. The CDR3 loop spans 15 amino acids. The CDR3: CASINGGTSGNEQFF. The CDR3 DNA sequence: TGTGCCAGCATCAATGGTGGGACTAGCGGAAATGAGCAGTTCTTC.

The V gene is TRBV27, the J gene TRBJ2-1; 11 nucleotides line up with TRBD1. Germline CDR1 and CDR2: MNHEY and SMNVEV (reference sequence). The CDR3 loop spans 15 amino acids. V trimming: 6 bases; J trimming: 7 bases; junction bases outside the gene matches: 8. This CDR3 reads CASSLGTGGTNEQFF. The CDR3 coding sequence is TGTGCCAGCAGCCTTGGGACAGGGGGTACTAATGAGCAGTTCTTC.